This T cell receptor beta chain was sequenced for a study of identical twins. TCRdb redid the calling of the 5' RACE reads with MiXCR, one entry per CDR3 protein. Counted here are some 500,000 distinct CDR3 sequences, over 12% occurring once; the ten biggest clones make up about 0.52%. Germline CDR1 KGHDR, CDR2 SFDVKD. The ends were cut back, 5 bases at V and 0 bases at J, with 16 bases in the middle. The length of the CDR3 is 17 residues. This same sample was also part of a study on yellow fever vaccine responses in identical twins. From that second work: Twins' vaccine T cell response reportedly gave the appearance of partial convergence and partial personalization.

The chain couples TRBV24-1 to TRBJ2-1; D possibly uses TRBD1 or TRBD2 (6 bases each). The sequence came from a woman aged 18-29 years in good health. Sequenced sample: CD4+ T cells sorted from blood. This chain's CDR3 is CATSVGRKGGSYNEQFF. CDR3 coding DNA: TGTGCCACCAGTGTGGGAAGGAAGGGGGGCTCCTACAATGAGCAGTTCTTC.